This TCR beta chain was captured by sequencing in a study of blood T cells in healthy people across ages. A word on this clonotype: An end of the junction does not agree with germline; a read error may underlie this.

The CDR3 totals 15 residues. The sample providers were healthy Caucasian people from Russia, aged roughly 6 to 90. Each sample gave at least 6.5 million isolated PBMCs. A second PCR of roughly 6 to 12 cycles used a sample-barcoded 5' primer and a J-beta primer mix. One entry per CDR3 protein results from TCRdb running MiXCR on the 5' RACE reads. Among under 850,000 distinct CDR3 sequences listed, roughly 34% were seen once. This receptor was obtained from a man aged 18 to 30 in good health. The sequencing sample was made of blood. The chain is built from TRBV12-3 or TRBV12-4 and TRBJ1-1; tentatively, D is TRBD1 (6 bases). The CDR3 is CASSPRDTSNAEAFF. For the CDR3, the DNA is TGTGCCAGCAGTCCGCGGGACACCTCGAACGCTGAAGCTTTCTTT.